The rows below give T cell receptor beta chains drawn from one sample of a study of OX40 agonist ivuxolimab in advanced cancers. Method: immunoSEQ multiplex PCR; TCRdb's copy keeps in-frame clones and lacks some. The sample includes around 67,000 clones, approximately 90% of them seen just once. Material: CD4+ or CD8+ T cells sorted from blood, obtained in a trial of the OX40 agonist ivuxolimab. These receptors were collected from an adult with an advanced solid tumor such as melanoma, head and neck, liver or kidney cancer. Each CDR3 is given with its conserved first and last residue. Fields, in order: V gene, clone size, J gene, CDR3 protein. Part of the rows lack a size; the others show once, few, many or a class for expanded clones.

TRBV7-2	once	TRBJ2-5	CASSSSQGGAGTQYF
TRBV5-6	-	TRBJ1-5	CASSWGRISNQPQHF
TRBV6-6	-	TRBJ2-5	CASSDSGTGGETQYF
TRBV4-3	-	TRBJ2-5	CASSQDFQAGRETQYF
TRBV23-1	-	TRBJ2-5	CASSPNLAGGRETQYF
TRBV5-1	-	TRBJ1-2	CASSTEGTANYGYTF
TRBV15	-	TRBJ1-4	CATSRDHANEKLFF
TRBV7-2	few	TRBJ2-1	CASSLIAGEQFF
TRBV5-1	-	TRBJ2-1	CASSLARTTYNEQFF
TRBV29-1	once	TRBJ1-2	CSVEGLGKGYTF
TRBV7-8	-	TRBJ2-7	CASSLSDRGLAGGGRRNEQYF
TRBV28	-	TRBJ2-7	CASSLQASGRNEQYF
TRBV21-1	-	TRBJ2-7	CASSKVGSAQGNYEQYF
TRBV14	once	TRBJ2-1	CASSQDHFAVQYNEQFF
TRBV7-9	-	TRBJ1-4	CASSPWGSTNEKLFF
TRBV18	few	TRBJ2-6	CASSPGTEALSGANVLTF
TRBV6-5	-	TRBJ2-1	CASSYSKLAGVDEQFF
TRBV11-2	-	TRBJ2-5	CASSFGQQETQYF
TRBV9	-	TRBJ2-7	CASSVVAGDRYEQYF
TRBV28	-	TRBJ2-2	CASSRDRVLSTGELFF
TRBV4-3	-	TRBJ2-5	CASSQTRTRETQYF
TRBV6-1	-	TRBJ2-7	CASSEAHSYEQYF
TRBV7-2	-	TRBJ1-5	CASSLEVGRNQPQHF
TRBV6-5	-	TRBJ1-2	CASADRTYGYTF
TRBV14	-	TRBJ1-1	CASSRGQGRTEAFF
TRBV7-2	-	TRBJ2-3	CASSPQVSGTDTQYF
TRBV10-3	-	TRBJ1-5	CAIRPTGDDNQPQHF
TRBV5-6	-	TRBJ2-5	CASSSDRGGETQYF
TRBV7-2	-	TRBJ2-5	CASSSDDGETQYF